Listed below are T cell receptor beta chains from one sample, sequenced in a study of post-analysis software for immune sequencing data. TCRdb used MiXCR to reprocess the PCR reads, holding one entry per CDR3 protein. Here the sample spans roughly 800,000 distinct CDR3 sequences, 53% being singletons. The sample consisted of blood. The receptors derive from a girl aged 10-17 years with multiple sclerosis. Each CDR3 is given with its conserved first and last residue. A D gene is named only where the DNA matches it firmly. For some rows the clone size is stated as once, few or many, or as a class when expanded; others skip it.

>once|TRBJ2-7|.|TRBV2
CASRYRVTEQYF
TGTGCCAGCAGGTACAGGGTGACCGAGCAGTACTTC
>.|TRBJ1-2|.|TRBV20-1
CSARDSLKGIYGYTF
TGCAGTGCTAGAGACAGCCTGAAGGGTATCTATGGCTACACCTTC
>.|TRBJ2-7|.|TRBV7-6
CASSASEGAYEQYF
TGTGCCAGCAGCGCCTCGGAGGGCGCCTACGAGCAGTACTTC
>.|TRBJ2-2|TRBD1|TRBV7-9
CASVDRGKGVTGELFF
TGTGCCAGCGTTGACAGGGGCAAAGGTGTGACCGGGGAGCTGTTTTTT
>.|TRBJ2-7|.|TRBV7-9
CASSLGTSRSEQYF
TGTGCCAGCAGCTTAGGAACTAGCAGGAGCGAGCAGTACTTC
>.|TRBJ2-3|.|TRBV20-1
CSGPGPNTDTQYF
TGCAGTGGGCCGGGACCCAATACAGATACGCAGTATTTT
>few|TRBJ2-3|TRBD2|TRBV7-9
CASSALAGATDTQYF
TGTGCCAGCAGCGCACTAGCGGGAGCGACAGATACGCAGTATTTT
>.|TRBJ2-5|TRBD1|TRBV6-1
CAGSEGTGSSYGQYF
TGTGCCGGCAGTGAAGGGACAGGGTCCTCCTACGGGCAGTACTTC
>.|TRBJ2-3|.|TRBV21-1
CASSPTPTGSPDTQYF
TGTGCCAGCAGCCCCACCCCCACAGGGTCCCCAGATACGCAGTATTTT
>.|TRBJ2-1|TRBD2|TRBV5-1
CASSLTTSGSTYNEQFF
TGCGCCAGCAGCTTGACGACTAGCGGGAGCACCTACAATGAGCAGTTCTTC
>once|TRBJ1-2|.|TRBV20-1
CSARDYGSRGYTF
TGCAGTGCTAGAGATTATGGTTCCCGTGGCTACACCTTC
>few|TRBJ2-7|TRBD1|TRBV20-1
CSARGTGEQYF
TGCAGTGCTAGAGGGACAGGCGAGCAGTACTTC
>.|TRBJ2-7|.|TRBV12-3/TRBV12-4
CASSSGVFVYNEQYF
TGTGCCAGCAGTTCTGGGGTCTTCGTTTACAATGAGCAGTACTTC
>.|TRBJ2-7|TRBD2|TRBV29-1
CSVGAGGYYEQYF
TGCAGCGTTGGAGCGGGAGGATACTACGAGCAGTACTTC
>.|TRBJ2-1|.|TRBV6-5
CASSPFPGLSYNEQFF
TGTGCCAGCAGTCCTTTTCCGGGTTTATCCTACAATGAGCAGTTCTTC
>.|TRBJ1-1|.|TRBV6-5
CASSYTSFGMNTEAFF
TGTGCCAGCAGTTATACGTCCTTCGGTATGAACACTGAAGCTTTCTTT
>.|TRBJ2-3|.|TRBV15
CATQFLGGYTDTQYF
TGTGCCACCCAATTCTTAGGGGGATACACAGATACGCAGTATTTT
>many|TRBJ2-1|.|TRBV29-1
CSVEIWDSSYNEQFF
TGCAGCGTTGAAATTTGGGATAGCTCCTACAATGAGCAGTTCTTC
>few|TRBJ1-2|.|TRBV6-5
CASRFDQGSGGYTF
TGTGCCAGCAGATTTGATCAGGGGTCCGGAGGCTACACCTTC
>.|TRBJ2-1|.|TRBV19
CASTGTPEGQFF
TGTGCCAGTACCGGGACTCCGGAGGGGCAGTTCTTC
>few|TRBJ1-2|.|TRBV5-1
CASSLVLDSNYGYTF
TGCGCCAGCAGCTTGGTGTTAGACTCCAACTATGGCTACACCTTC
>.|TRBJ2-5|.|TRBV9
CASSHGTLRETQYF
TGTGCCAGCAGTCACGGGACTCTTCGAGAGACCCAGTACTTC
>.|TRBJ2-7|.|TRBV6-6
CASMGTGTGNEQYF
TGTGCCAGCATGGGGACGGGGACTGGAAACGAGCAGTACTTC
>.|TRBJ2-1|.|TRBV3-1
CASSQERSGAYNEQFF
TGTGCCAGCAGCCAAGAGAGAAGCGGAGCATACAATGAGCAGTTCTTC
>.|TRBJ2-1|TRBD2|TRBV7-6
CASSLTPGLAGGRSYNEQFF
TGTGCCAGCAGCCTAACCCCGGGACTAGCGGGGGGGCGGTCCTACAATGAGCAGTTCTTC
>few|TRBJ1-2|TRBD1|TRBV20-1
CSASRQGGGYTF
TGCAGTGCTAGTAGACAGGGAGGCGGCTACACCTTC
>few|TRBJ1-2|TRBD1|TRBV7-8
CASSLLGQDNYGYTF
TGTGCCAGCAGCTTACTCGGACAGGATAACTATGGCTACACCTTC
>few|TRBJ2-5|.|TRBV9
CASSPRAPGVETQYF
TGTGCCAGCAGCCCGCGAGCTCCCGGGGTGGAGACCCAGTACTTC
>.|TRBJ2-1|TRBD2|TRBV11-3
CAGSKTSGLGEQFF
TGTGCCGGCAGCAAGACTAGCGGACTTGGTGAGCAGTTCTTC
>once|TRBJ1-4|TRBD1|TRBV7-9
CASSYTGVVNEKLFF
TGTGCCAGCAGTTATACAGGGGTGGTTAATGAAAAACTGTTTTTT
>.|TRBJ2-5|TRBD2|TRBV20-1
CSARVPVSGRDETQYF
TGCAGTGCTAGAGTCCCCGTTAGCGGGAGAGATGAGACCCAGTACTTC
>.|TRBJ2-7|.|TRBV5-6
CASSLVQAPSYEQYF
TGTGCCAGCAGCTTGGTTCAGGCCCCATCCTACGAGCAGTACTTC
>.|TRBJ2-7|.|TRBV20-1
CSANGVTYEQYF
TGCAGTGCTAACGGGGTCACCTACGAGCAGTACTTC
>few|TRBJ2-7|.|TRBV15
CATSREGQGRYEQYF
TGTGCCACCAGCAGAGAAGGACAAGGACGGTACGAGCAGTACTTC
>.|TRBJ2-7|.|TRBV7-2
CASSPSWVHEQYF
TGTGCCAGCAGCCCCTCGTGGGTCCACGAGCAGTACTTC
>.|TRBJ2-2|TRBD1|TRBV12-3/TRBV12-4
CASRPTGGLANTGELFF
TGTGCCAGCAGACCGACAGGGGGTCTCGCGAACACCGGGGAGCTGTTTTTT
>.|TRBJ2-1|.|TRBV7-2
CASSLLLDFYEQFF
TGTGCCAGCAGCTTACTACTCGACTTCTATGAGCAGTTCTTC
>.|TRBJ1-1|.|TRBV12-3/TRBV12-4
CASSLARTIGDTEAFF
TGTGCCAGCAGTTTAGCCCGCACAATAGGGGACACTGAAGCTTTCTTT
>.|TRBJ1-5|.|TRBV2
CASSDGEGFRQPQHF
TGTGCCAGCAGTGATGGCGAGGGGTTTAGACAGCCCCAGCATTTT
>.|TRBJ2-7|.|TRBV6-6
CASSTSDSYEQYF
TGTGCCAGCAGCACCAGCGACTCCTACGAGCAGTACTTC
>.|TRBJ1-2|.|TRBV13
CASSSDGGSYGYTF
TGTGCCAGCAGCTCAGACGGGGGTAGCTATGGCTACACCTTC
>.|TRBJ2-7|TRBD2|TRBV6-1
CASSEAGTSWDEQYF
TGTGCCAGCAGTGAAGCTGGGACTAGCTGGGACGAGCAGTACTTC
>few|TRBJ2-1|TRBD1|TRBV10-3
CAISPGQGMNEQFF
TGTGCCATCAGTCCGGGACAGGGGATGAATGAGCAGTTCTTC
>.|TRBJ1-5|.|TRBV3-1
CASSQEPPGSNQPQHF
TGTGCCAGCAGCCAAGAGCCCCCAGGGTCCAATCAGCCCCAGCATTTT
>.|TRBJ2-5|.|TRBV25-1
CASSEFGVQGDQETQYF
TGTGCCAGCAGTGAATTTGGTGTGCAGGGTGATCAAGAGACCCAGTACTTC
>few|TRBJ2-7|TRBD2|TRBV13
CASGTSGNEQYF
TGTGCCAGCGGGACTAGCGGGAACGAGCAGTACTTC
>few|TRBJ1-2|.|TRBV6-1
CASTPIGEGDSIYGYTF
TGTGCCAGCACCCCGATCGGGGAGGGGGATTCTATTTATGGCTACACCTTC
>.|TRBJ2-7|TRBD2|TRBV29-1
CSVIGAGGSAYEQYF
TGCAGCGTTATCGGGGCGGGAGGCTCCGCCTACGAGCAGTACTTC
>.|TRBJ1-2|.|TRBV11-2
CASRNPFREPYGYTF
TGTGCCAGCAGGAACCCTTTCAGGGAGCCCTATGGCTACACCTTC
>.|TRBJ1-2|TRBD1|TRBV5-1
CASSLLPGQGDYGYTF
TGCGCCAGCAGCCTATTACCGGGACAGGGGGACTATGGCTACACCTTC
>.|TRBJ2-1|.|TRBV9
CASSVGWSSGYNEQFF
TGTGCCAGCAGCGTTGGATGGAGCTCAGGGTACAATGAGCAGTTCTTC
>.|TRBJ2-3|.|TRBV20-1
CSAREGNRGTDTQYF
TGCAGTGCTAGGGAGGGCAATAGGGGCACAGATACGCAGTATTTT
>.|TRBJ2-5|.|TRBV29-1
CSVESGPGTQYF
TGCAGCGTTGAATCCGGGCCGGGGACCCAGTACTTC
>.|TRBJ2-1|.|TRBV7-9
CASSLLSSGGGYNEQFF
TGTGCCAGCAGCTTATTGTCTAGCGGAGGGGGCTACAATGAGCAGTTCTTC
>.|TRBJ2-1|TRBD2|TRBV7-9
CASSLERGRADEQFF
TGTGCCAGCAGCTTAGAACGCGGGAGGGCCGATGAGCAGTTCTTC
>.|TRBJ1-2|.|TRBV5-1
CASSREDGNYGYTF
TGCGCCAGCAGCCGGGAGGACGGCAACTATGGCTACACCTTC
>few|TRBJ2-7|.|TRBV3-1
CASSLQGRDEQYF
TGTGCCAGCAGCCTACAGGGTCGCGACGAGCAGTACTTC
>.|TRBJ2-7|.|TRBV7-2
CASSLVGSVVAYEQYF
TGTGCCAGCAGCTTAGTGGGGTCAGTGGTGGCCTACGAGCAGTACTTC
>once|TRBJ2-5|.|TRBV6-5
CASSPGPKAGETQYF
TGTGCCAGCAGCCCCGGCCCCAAGGCGGGGGAGACCCAGTACTTC